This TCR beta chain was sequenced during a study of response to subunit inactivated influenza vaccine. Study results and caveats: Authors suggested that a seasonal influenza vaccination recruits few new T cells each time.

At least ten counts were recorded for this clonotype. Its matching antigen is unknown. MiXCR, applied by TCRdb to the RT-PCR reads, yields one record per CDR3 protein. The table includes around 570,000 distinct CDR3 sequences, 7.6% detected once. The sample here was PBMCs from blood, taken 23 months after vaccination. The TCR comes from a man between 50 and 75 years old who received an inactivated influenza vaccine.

CDR3 sequence: CASSYRGFYEQYF. The DNA of the CDR3 is TGTGCCAGCAGTTACAGGGGCTTCTACGAGCAGTACTTC. The V call is TRBV6-2 or TRBV6-3, the J call TRBJ2-7; tentatively, D is TRBD1 (5 bases). Germline loops: CDR1 MNHEY, CDR2 SVGEGT. The ends were cut back, 2 bases at V and 3 bases at J, with 8 bases in the middle. The CDR3 sequence is 13 residues long.